These 15 T cell receptor beta chains originate from one sample sequenced in a study of blood T cell repertoires in COVID-19. Sequencing used immunoSEQ multiplex PCR; TCRdb keeps in-frame clones, though not all of them. This sample yields 110,000 or so clones, of which roughly 88% are seen a single time; 7.9% belongs to the top ten. Material: peripheral blood. These receptors came from a woman aged 80 or over with active or convalescent COVID-19.

The rearrangement joins TRBV19 to TRBJ1-4, with 7 positions matching TRBD1. The CDR3 sequence is 14 residues long. Germline assignment: CDR1 LNHDA and CDR2 SQIVND (reference sequence). J was trimmed by 6 bases and V by 6 bases; bases with no gene match: 7. In DNA, the CDR3 is TGTGCCAGTAGCCGCGACAGGGTAGATGAAAAACTGTTTTTT. This translates into CASSRDRVDEKLFF.

This clone was seen a few times. The J gene is TRBJ2-7, the V gene TRBV19; D not certain. The CDR3 consists of 14 residues. The germline CDR1 and CDR2 sequences are LNHDA and SQIVND (reference sequence). With 9 bases removed from V and 6 bases from J, the gap between germline ends came to 21 bases. The CDR3 is CASTLYHYSSEQYF. The CDR3 DNA reads TGTGCCAGCACCTTATACCATTACAGTTCCGAGCAGTACTTC. The complete variable domain, with remaining parts taken from reference TRBV19 and TRBJ2-7, reads DGGITQSPKYLFRKEGQNVTLSCEQNLNHDAMYWYRQDPGQGLRLIYYSQIVNDFQKGDIAEGYSVSREKKESFPLTVTSAQKNPTAFYLCASTLYHYSSEQYFGPGTRLTVT.

J is TRBJ2-1 and V is TRBV5-4; 10 positions agree with TRBD2. The V gene end was trimmed by 0 bases and the J gene end by 8 bases; junction bases not matched to a gene: 5. This CDR3 is built from 15 residues. Germline CDR1 reads SGHNT; CDR2 reads YYREEE (reference sequence). The CDR3 sequence: CASSLGGAGGDEQFF. The CDR3 nucleotides read TGTGCCAGCAGCTTGGGAGGAGCGGGAGGGGATGAGCAGTTCTTC.

This rearrangement joins TRBV3-1 (or the pseudogene TRBV3-2) to TRBJ1-4, with 7 bases fitting TRBD1. CDR3 length: 15 amino acids. Losses at the gene ends were 5 bases for V and 4 bases for J; bases not matched to a gene: 7. Per the germline V gene, CDR1 is LGHDT and CDR2 is YNNKEL (reference sequence). The CDR3 protein is CASSLKGTVNEKLFF. CDR3 sequence (DNA): TGTGCCAGCAGCTTAAAAGGGACAGTTAATGAAAAACTGTTTTTT.

This clone was found a few times. The chain has TRBV19 and TRBJ2-5; TRBD1 aligns across 12 bases. The germline gives CDR1 LNHDA, CDR2 SQIVND (reference sequence). The CDR3 has 18 amino acids. J gave up 7 bases and V 5 bases, and 17 bases lay outside the gene matches. This CDR3 is CASSDNEGTGGETGTQYF. The CDR3, as DNA: TGTGCCAGTAGTGATAATGAGGGGACAGGGGGCGAAACTGGGACCCAGTACTTC.

V usage is TRBV6-1 and J usage is TRBJ1-5, with D possibly TRBD1 on 6 matching bases. V lost 3 bases to trimming and J lost 15 bases, with 24 bases between them. CDR1 is MNHNS, CDR2 SASEGT, per germline. The CDR3 is 15 residues long. CDR3 coding DNA: TGTGCCAGCAGTGATAGGGACACGCTACTAATCAGCCTGCATTTT. It is translated as CASSDRDTLLISLHF.

The chain links TRBV2 to TRBJ1-5; 9 bases agree with TRBD1. The CDR3 loop spans 15 amino acids. The germline gives CDR1 SNHLY, CDR2 FYNNEI. The ends lost 6 bases at V and 5 bases at J; junction bases unmatched: 8. CDR3 sequence: CASRWGQGIHQPQHF. The DNA for the CDR3 is TGTGCCAGCAGGTGGGGACAGGGTATCCATCAGCCCCAGCATTTT.

This chain links TRBV21-1 with TRBJ1-1; TRBD1 is the table's D call and was not checked against the DNA. TRBV21-1 is reported as a pseudogene. CDR3 length: 12 residues. The CDR3 here is CASSKGQGEAFF. The CDR3, as DNA: TGTGCCAGCAGCAAGGGACAGGGAGAAGCTTTCTTT.

The chain couples TRBV19 to TRBJ2-2, with TRBD1 identical over 10 bases. This CDR3 contains 13 residues. V shed 9 bases and J 10 bases; nucleotides not matched to a gene: 8. The V gene's germline CDR1 is LNHDA and CDR2 SQIVND (reference sequence). Here the CDR3 DNA reads TGTGCCAGAGACAGGGGGCCGGGAGAGGAGCTGTTTTTT. Translated: CARDRGPGEELFF.

The chain links TRBV28 to TRBJ2-7, with 9 positions matching TRBD1. After removal of 1 base from V and 2 bases from J, the junction contained 6 bases not matched to a gene. The CDR3 is 16 residues long. CDR1 is MDHEN and CDR2 is SYDVKM in the germline V gene. The CDR3: CASSLYVGTGTYEQYF. CDR3 nucleotide sequence: TGTGCCAGCAGTTTATATGTTGGGACAGGGACCTACGAGCAGTACTTC.

The V and J genes are TRBV7-2 and TRBJ2-2; D gene ambiguous. This CDR3 has 12 residues. CDR1 is SGHTA, CDR2 FQGNSA, per germline. V lost 7 bases and J lost 6, with 9 bases in between. CDR3 DNA sequence: TGTGCCAGCATTCTTCAGGCCGGGGAGCTGTTTTTT. This sequence encodes CASILQAGELFF.

The chain joins TRBV6-5 to TRBJ2-7; 7 positions match TRBD2. With 0 bases clipped from V and 3 bases from J, the junction kept 8 bases outside the gene matches. Germline V gene sequence: CDR1 MNHEY, CDR2 SVGAGI. The CDR3 is 16 amino acids. The CDR3 bases are TGTGCCAGCAGTTACTCCTCGGGAGGCCCCAACTACGAGCAGTACTTC. Its translation is CASSYSSGGPNYEQYF.

Many counts were recorded for this clone. The chain uses TRBV10-2 and TRBJ2-7, with no clear D. There are 12 residues in the CDR3. Germline-derived CDR1 and CDR2 are WSHSY and SAAADI. The ends were cut back, 3 bases at V and 3 bases at J, with 6 bases in the middle. Here the CDR3 reads CASSDRNYEQYF. The CDR3 coding sequence is TGCGCCAGCAGTGACAGGAACTACGAGCAGTACTTC.

This rearrangement joins TRBV30 to TRBJ1-5; no firm D call. The length of the CDR3 is 12 residues. Trimming cost V 4 bases and J 2 bases, with 6 bases left between them. Germline CDR1 reads GTSNPN; CDR2 reads SVGIG (reference sequence). In DNA, the CDR3 is TGTGCCTGGAACGGGGGCAATCAGCCCCAGCATTTT. Amino acid sequence: CAWNGGNQPQHF.

V gene TRBV5-5 combines with J gene TRBJ1-5, with unresolved D. The germline CDR1 and CDR2 sequences are SGHKS and YYEKEE (reference sequence). The CDR3 loop spans 15 amino acids. The V end was cut by 4 bases, the J end by 1 base, with 12 bases between. DNA of the CDR3: TGTGCCAGCAGCCGCACGACAAGAAGCAATCAGCCCCAGCATTTT. Residues: CASSRTTRSNQPQHF. The complete variable domain, with remaining parts taken from reference TRBV5-5 and TRBJ1-5, reads DAGVTQSPTHLIKTRGQQVTLRCSPISGHKSVSWYQQVLGQGPQFIFQYYEKEERGRGNFPDRFSARQFPNYSSELNVNALLLGDSALYLCASSRTTRSNQPQHFGDGTRLSIL.